Presented here are 27 T cell receptor beta chains from one specimen sequenced in a study of CD8+CD57+ T cells in acquired aplastic anemia. Investigators profiled TCR beta VDJ and CDR3 from genomic DNA template. TCRdb reprocessed the reads with MiXCR, giving one entry per CDR3 protein. The table lists approximately 380,000 distinct CDR3 sequences, about two thirds of them singletons, with 4% in the top ten. Sequenced sample: sorted CD4+, CD8+, or CD8+CD57+ T cells (not recorded which) from PBMCs. All receptors derive from a human donor in good health, serving as a control.

Written as DNA, the CDR3 is TGTGCCAGCAGCGTAGGCAGGCAGGGGAGTTCACCCCTCCACTTT. The encoded protein is CASSVGRQGSSPLHF. This sequence joins TRBV7-4 and TRBJ1-6, with D maybe TRBD1 (6 bases). In germline, CDR1 is SGHVT, CDR2 SQSDAQ. The length of the CDR3 is 15 residues. Trimming left V 5 bases short and J 9 bases short, with 17 bases between.

This chain joins TRBV9 and TRBJ1-1, with D maybe TRBD1 (6 bases). CDR1 and CDR2 from the germline V gene are SGDLS and YYNGEE. V lost 1 base and J lost 13, with 20 bases in between. The CDR3 loop spans 14 amino acids. The CDR3 reads CASSVRGGEKLVFF. The CDR3 bases are TGTGCCAGCAGCGTAAGGGGGGGCGAAAAACTAGTTTTCTTT.

This clonotype occurred many times. The chain combines TRBV7-3 with TRBJ1-3; D is unresolved. Germline-derived CDR1 and CDR2 are SGHTA and FQGTGA. The germline V and J ends were trimmed by 5 bases and 4 bases, with 9 bases remaining between them. This CDR3 spans 13 amino acids. The CDR3 DNA sequence: TGTGCCAGCAGCCAACAGCCCGGAAACACCATATATTTT. The encoded protein is CASSQQPGNTIYF. The complete variable domain, with remaining parts taken from reference TRBV7-3 and TRBJ1-3, reads GAGVSQTPSNKVTEKGKYVELRCDPISGHTALYWYRQSLGQGPEFLIYFQGTGAADDSGLPNDRFFAVRPEGSVSTLKIQRTERGDSAVYLCASSQQPGNTIYFGEGSWLTVV.

The chain links TRBV19 to TRBJ2-7, with D maybe TRBD2 (6 bases). From germline, CDR1 is LNHDA and CDR2 SQIVND (reference sequence). This CDR3 contains 14 residues. Trimming pared 5 bases from V and 3 bases from J, leaving 14 bases between. Written as DNA, the CDR3 is TGTGCCAGTAGTTACCTGTCGCGGGGCTACGAGCAGTACTTC. Its protein is CASSYLSRGYEQYF. The entire variable domain, with the rest obtained from reference TRBV19 and TRBJ2-7, is as follows: DGGITQSPKYLFRKEGQNVTLSCEQNLNHDAMYWYRQDPGQGLRLIYYSQIVNDFQKGDIAEGYSVSREKKESFPLTVTSAQKNPTAFYLCASSYLSRGYEQYFGPGTRLTVT.

CDR3 in amino acids: CASSLGVGLSNQGQHF. CDR3 DNA sequence: TGTGCCAGCAGCTTAGGCGTGGGACTTAGCAATCAGGGGCAGCATTTT. The V call is TRBV7-2, the J call TRBJ1-5; D may be TRBD1 (6 bases). The length of the CDR3 is 16 residues. The germline gives CDR1 SGHTA, CDR2 FQGNSA. The V end lost 1 base, the J end lost 13 bases, and 23 bases lay between the germline ends.

This chain connects TRBV7-2 to TRBJ2-5, with D possibly being TRBD1 (5 bases). The ends were cut back, 2 bases at V and 10 bases at J, with 23 bases in the middle. This CDR3 has 16 amino acids. CDR1 and CDR2 (germline): SGHTA, FQGNSA. Written as DNA, the CDR3 is TGTGCCAGCAGCTTACCAGGGTCCGTAACTGAAGCGTTCCAGTACTTC. It yields the protein CASSLPGSVTEAFQYF.

The J gene is TRBJ1-1, the V gene TRBV2; 9 bases are shared with TRBD1. Germline V gives CDR1 SNHLY, CDR2 FYNNEI. J gave up 5 bases and V 6 bases, and 7 bases lay outside the gene matches. This CDR3 spans 14 amino acids. For the CDR3, the DNA is TGTGCCAGCAGCGTACAGGGGGCGGGGACTGAAGCTTTCTTT. This encodes CASSVQGAGTEAFF.

A note on this clonotype: One end of the junction varies from germline; a read error may be responsible. This chain connects TRBV7-3 to TRBJ2-5; weak D call: TRBD2 (5 bases). The CDR3 totals 15 residues. Per the germline V gene, CDR1 is SGHTA and CDR2 is FQGTGA. CDR3 residues: CASSLGASSGETQYF. The CDR3 DNA reads as TGCGCCAGCAGTTTAGGCGCGTCGAGCGGAGAGACCCAGTACTTC.

On this clonotype: A much larger clone sits a single nucleotide away, making a read error possible. This rearrangement joins TRBV7-3 to TRBJ2-1; D assignment may be TRBD1 or TRBD2 (5 bases each). With 5 bases removed from V and 9 bases from J, the gap between germline ends came to 20 bases. This CDR3 comprises 15 residues. Germline V lookup: CDR1 SGHTA, CDR2 FQGTGA. Written as DNA, the CDR3 is TGTGCCAGCAGCCAGAGACCGGGGCCCAACAGTGAGCAGTTCTTC. Residues: CASSQRPGPNSEQFF.

This clonotype was detected once. J is TRBJ2-3 and V is TRBV12-3 or TRBV12-4, with D uncertain. The CDR3 length is 13 residues. Trimming took 6 bases from V and 0 from J, leaving 7 bases between them. The CDR3 spells CASSARSTDTQYF. In nucleotides, the CDR3 is TGTGCCAGCAGCGCCAGGAGCACAGATACGCAGTATTTT.

The rearrangement links TRBV5-1 to TRBJ2-5; maybe TRBD1 (5 bases). Trimming stripped 2 bases from V and 4 bases from J, with 18 bases between. This CDR3 has 16 residues. CDR1 and CDR2 from the germline V gene are SGHRS and YFSETQ. CDR3 amino acids: CASSFQGNTDGETQYF. The CDR3 DNA follows: TGCGCCAGCAGCTTTCAGGGTAACACTGACGGAGAGACCCAGTACTTC.

The gene calls are TRBV11-2 and TRBJ1-4; D perhaps matches TRBD1 (5 bases). Germline V gives CDR1 SGHAT, CDR2 FQNNGV. V lost 3 bases and J 7 bases, leaving 21 bases between the germline ends. CDR3 length equals 17 residues. CDR3 sequence: CASSLVNKGLEREKLFF. The CDR3 DNA sequence: TGTGCCAGCAGCTTGGTAAACAAGGGGCTCGAGCGTGAAAAACTGTTTTTT.

This rearrangement joins TRBV20-1 to TRBJ1-5; weak D call: TRBD1 (6 bases). CDR3 length equals 16 residues. V lost 6 bases and J 5 bases, leaving 23 bases between the germline ends. Germline V lookup: CDR1 DFQATT, CDR2 SNEGSKA (reference sequence). CDR3 residues: CSAKIPTGLGDQPQHF. In DNA, the CDR3 is TGCAGTGCCAAAATCCCGACAGGACTCGGGGATCAGCCCCAGCATTTT.

There are many counts of this clonotype. The chain employs TRBV4-1 and TRBJ2-5, with 9 bases that match TRBD2. The ends lost 3 bases at V and 5 bases at J; junction bases unmatched: 7. Germline lookup yields CDR1 MGHRA and CDR2 YSYEKL. CDR3 length: 15 amino acids. CDR3 sequence: CASSQRGGQGETQYF. DNA of the CDR3: TGCGCCAGCAGCCAGCGGGGGGGCCAGGGTGAGACCCAGTACTTC.

CDR3 amino acids: CASSLSNGQYF. The CDR3 nucleotides are TGTGCCAGCAGCTTAAGCAACGGGCAGTACTTC. The chain joins TRBV11-2 to TRBJ2-7; D call uncertain. There are 11 residues in the CDR3. CDR1 and CDR2 from the germline V gene are SGHAT and FQNNGV. V lost 2 bases and J lost 9, with 8 bases in between. The variable domain in full, with the rest retrieved from reference TRBV11-2 and TRBJ2-7, is EAGVAQSPRYKIIEKRQSVAFWCNPISGHATLYWYQQILGQGPKLLIQFQNNGVVDDSQLPKDRFSAERLKGVDSTLKIQPAKLEDSAVYLCASSLSNGQYFGPGTRLTVT.

Note on this clonotype: Compared with germline, one end of the junction differs, possibly owing to a read error. The chain recombines TRBV20-1 with TRBJ1-2, with D possibly TRBD1 on 6 matching bases. CDR1 is DFQATT, CDR2 SNEGSKA, per germline (reference sequence). CDR3 size: 11 residues. The CDR3 DNA reads as TGCAGTGCCAGCGGGACACGGCGCTGCTCCTTC. It is translated as CSASGTRRCSF.

The V and J genes are TRBV7-2 and TRBJ1-2; a possible D gene is TRBD1 (5 bases). Germline V gene sequence: CDR1 SGHTA, CDR2 FQGNSA. Deletions cut 3 bases from V and 14 bases from J, with 25 bases between. This CDR3 is 15 amino acids long. The CDR3 nucleotides are TGTGCCAGCAGCTTCGCCGGGGCGAGCCTTACTCAAGAGACCTTC. Translation gives CASSFAGASLTQETF.

The J gene is TRBJ1-4, the V gene TRBV9; D possibly corresponds to TRBD1 (5 bases). V lost 1 base and J lost 14, with 21 bases in between. The CDR3 loop spans 15 amino acids. From germline, CDR1 is SGDLS and CDR2 YYNGEE. The CDR3 sequence is CASSVQGAENGILFF. The CDR3 DNA is TGTGCCAGCAGCGTACAAGGGGCCGAGAATGGGATCCTGTTTTTT.

As for this clonotype: This may be a read error: a much more frequent sequence differs by one nucleotide. J is TRBJ1-5 and V is TRBV6-2 or TRBV6-3; D unclear. V was pared by 7 bases and J by 2 bases, with 15 bases between. Germline CDR1 is MNHEY and CDR2 is SVGEGT. The CDR3 has 15 amino acids. CDR3 amino acids: CASNPHEIGNQPQHF. In DNA, the CDR3 is TGTGCCAGCAATCCCCACGAGATTGGCAATCAGCCCCAGCATTTT.

The rearrangement joins TRBV7-2 to TRBJ1-5, with TRBD1 matching over 7 bases. Germline CDR1 is SGHTA and CDR2 is FQGNSA. This CDR3 comprises 17 residues. Trimming removed 4 bases from V and 7 bases from J; junction bases left unmatched: 16. DNA for the CDR3: TGTGCCAGCAGCTCCCCAACAGGGGAAGGAGCTGAGCAGCCCCAGCATTTT. It encodes CASSSPTGEGAEQPQHF.

This clonotype was detected once. J is TRBJ1-4 and V is TRBV15; weak D call: TRBD1 (5 bases). This CDR3 region has 13 residues. Per the germline V gene, CDR1 is LNHNV and CDR2 is YYDKDF (reference sequence). V was clipped by 10 bases and J by 14 bases, with 23 bases between them. CDR3 loop: CASGRSRDETLFF. CDR3 sequence (DNA): TGTGCCAGCGGGCGAAGCAGGGATGAAACCCTGTTTTTT.

This clonotype was seen a few times. The CDR3, as DNA: TGTGCCAGCAGTGAGGTTAGCGGGGGGTACAATGAGCAGTTCTTC. Translation gives CASSEVSGGYNEQFF. The chain joins TRBV2 to TRBJ2-1; the match to TRBD2 covers 10 bases. The CDR3 spans 15 residues. Germline CDR1 reads SNHLY; CDR2 reads FYNNEI. Losses at the gene ends were 3 bases for V and 4 bases for J; bases not matched to a gene: 3.

The chain carries TRBV7-2 and TRBJ1-6; possibly TRBD1 for D (5 bases). The germline V gene encodes CDR1 SGHTA and CDR2 FQGNSA. This CDR3 spans 15 amino acids. The V end lost 0 bases, the J end lost 14 bases, and 17 bases lay between the germline ends. This CDR3 reads CASSLATGGNSTLHF. CDR3 in DNA: TGTGCCAGCAGCTTAGCGACGGGGGGAAACTCCACCCTCCACTTT.

Comments on this clonotype: With a much larger clone just one base away, this may be a read error. This chain uses TRBV19 with TRBJ1-4; TRBD1 aligns across 7 bases. The CDR3 runs 16 residues. Per the germline V gene, CDR1 is LNHDA and CDR2 is SQIVND (reference sequence). CDR3 protein: CASSLNDRGLGEKLSF. The CDR3 DNA follows: TGTGCCAGTAGTCTGAACGATAGGGGGCTTGGAGAAAAACTGTCTTTT.

The chain uses TRBV12-3 or TRBV12-4 and TRBJ1-5, with D uncertain. Trimming left V 6 bases short and J 0 bases short, with 9 bases between. This CDR3 has 14 amino acids. CDR3 in amino acids: CASSTSASNQPQHF. Here the CDR3 DNA reads TGTGCCAGCAGCACAAGTGCTAGCAATCAGCCCCAGCATTTT.

The gene calls are TRBV24-1 and TRBJ1-1; TRBD1 is a possible D gene (6 bases). CDR1 is KGHDR, CDR2 SFDVKD, per germline. Trimming took 0 bases from V and 2 from J, leaving 15 bases between them. This CDR3 contains 17 residues. CDR3 amino acids: CATSDLWGAYINTEAFF. The CDR3 region has the DNA TGTGCCACCAGTGATTTGTGGGGGGCGTATATTAACACTGAAGCTTTCTTT.

This clonotype was seen many times. This chain connects TRBV4-3 to TRBJ2-3, with D maybe TRBD2 (6 bases). Trimming took 1 base from V and 6 from J, leaving 11 bases between them. The CDR3 totals 14 residues. Germline lookup yields CDR1 LGHNA and CDR2 YSLEER. The CDR3 bases are TGCGCCAGCAGCCAAGGTGAAGGAGGGGATACGCAGTATTTT. Translating gives CASSQGEGGDTQYF.